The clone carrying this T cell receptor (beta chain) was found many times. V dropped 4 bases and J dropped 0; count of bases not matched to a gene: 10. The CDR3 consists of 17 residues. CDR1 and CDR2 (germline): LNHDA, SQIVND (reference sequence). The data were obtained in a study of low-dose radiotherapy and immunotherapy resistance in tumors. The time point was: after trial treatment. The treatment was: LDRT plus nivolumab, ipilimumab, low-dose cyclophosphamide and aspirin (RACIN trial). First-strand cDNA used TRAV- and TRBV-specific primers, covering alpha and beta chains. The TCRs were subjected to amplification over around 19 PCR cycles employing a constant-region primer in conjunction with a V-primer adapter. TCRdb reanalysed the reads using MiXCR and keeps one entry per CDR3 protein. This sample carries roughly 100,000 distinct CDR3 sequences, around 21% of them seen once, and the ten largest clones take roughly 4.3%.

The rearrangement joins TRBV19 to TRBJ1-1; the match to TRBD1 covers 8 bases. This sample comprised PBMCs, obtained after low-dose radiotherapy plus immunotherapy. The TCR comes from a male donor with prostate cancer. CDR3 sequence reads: CASSTGTGRAMNTEAFF. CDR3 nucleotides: TGTGCCAGTAGTACCGGGACAGGACGGGCCATGAACACTGAAGCTTTCTTT. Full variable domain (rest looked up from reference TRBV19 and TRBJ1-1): DGGITQSPKYLFRKEGQNVTLSCEQNLNHDAMYWYRQDPGQGLRLIYYSQIVNDFQKGDIAEGYSVSREKKESFPLTVTSAQKNPTAFYLCASSTGTGRAMNTEAFFGQGTRLTVV.